This TCR beta chain was sequenced during a study of blood T cell repertoires in COVID-19. At the level of the study: Italy, Spain and the United States were the sources of the convalescent and acute COVID-19 samples. In each case, the material was cDNA or gDNA derived from T cells, B-cell-depleted T cells, or PBMCs.

Original methodology: Nucleated cell counts were estimated from reference gene primer amplification. TCRdb keeps only in-frame clones here, not all; method: immunoSEQ multiplex PCR. V, J and clone size were drawn from that table, and D and trimming were deduced from the DNA. The sample shows about 180,000 clones, 84% of them seen only once. The CDR3 runs 15 residues. Between the trimmed V and J ends, which lost 6 bases and 1 base, there was a span of 13 bases. The germline V gene has CDR1 SNHLY and CDR2 FYNNEI. Sequencing was performed on peripheral blood. The TCR was taken from a young man with active or convalescent COVID-19. The chain combines TRBV2 with TRBJ1-5; D gene uncertain. The CDR3 DNA sequence: TGTGCCAGCAGGGCGGGTTCTGGGAGCAATCAGCCCCAGCATTTT. Translated: CASRAGSGSNQPQHF.